This T cell receptor (beta chain) comes out of a study of blood T cell repertoires in COVID-19. Background on the study: Acute-phase and convalescent COVID-19 samples originated in the United States, Italy and Spain. From T cells, B-cell-depleted T cells, or PBMCs came the material, which was cDNA or gDNA.

V lost 3 bases, J lost 3 bases, and 5 bases stayed unmatched. CDR3 length equals 15 residues. Per the germline V gene, CDR1 is MDHEN and CDR2 is SYDVKM. The authors' processing: The assay estimated nucleated cells by amplifying reference gene primers. Generated by immunoSEQ multiplex PCR, the TCRdb table keeps only in-frame clones and is missing some. V, J and clone size are those of that table, while D and trimming were read from the DNA. The sample holds roughly 250,000 clones, about 86% seen once. The sequenced sample consisted of peripheral blood. The chain joins TRBV28 to TRBJ2-3; 8 bases align to TRBD1. The source is a woman at least 80 years old with acute or convalescent COVID-19. The DNA of the CDR3 is TGTGCCAGCAGTTTCGACAGGGGACGGACAGATACGCAGTATTTT. The encoded protein is CASSFDRGRTDTQYF.